The 14 T cell receptor beta chains reported below all come from one sample, sequenced in a study of T cells after yellow fever vaccination. TCRdb re-derived calls from the 5' RACE reads in MiXCR, one entry per CDR3 protein. The sample lists under 500,000 distinct CDR3 sequences, roughly a sixth occurring once. This sample comprised PBMCs, obtained before the yellow fever booster vaccination. The source is a man in his late teens or twenties who received the YFV17D yellow fever vaccine.

The chain recombines TRBV5-5 with TRBJ1-1; D unclear. The length of the CDR3 is 14 residues. V dropped 3 bases and J dropped 1 base, with 10 bases sitting between them. Per the germline V gene, CDR1 is SGHKS and CDR2 is YYEKEE (reference sequence). As DNA, the CDR3 is TGTGCCAGCAGCTCGTTCCGGGAGAACACTGAAGCTTTCTTT. Protein product: CASSSFRENTEAFF.

This clonotype has a handful of counts. The J gene is TRBJ1-1, the V gene TRBV6-1, with D tentatively TRBD1 (5 bases). This CDR3 has 13 residues. Per germline, CDR1 MNHNS and CDR2 SASEGT. V lost 0 bases and J lost 6, with 8 bases in between. CDR3 bases: TGTGCCAGCAGTGAAGCAGGCAGGGCTGAAGCTTTCTTT. Amino acids: CASSEAGRAEAFF.

The chain joins TRBV12-3 or TRBV12-4 to TRBJ2-2; D is undetermined. This CDR3 region has 14 residues. V was clipped by 7 bases and J by 5 bases, with 14 bases between them. CDR3 loop: CASMSQSWTGELFF. CDR3 nucleotide sequence: TGTGCCAGCATGTCGCAGTCATGGACCGGGGAGCTGTTTTTT.

This clonotype was observed a few times. The genes are TRBV9 and TRBJ2-3; 8 nucleotides align to TRBD1. In germline, CDR1 is SGDLS, CDR2 YYNGEE. Losses at the gene ends were 6 bases for V and 2 bases for J; bases not matched to a gene: 5. CDR3 size: 14 residues. Written as DNA, the CDR3 is TGTGCCAGCACCAGGGGGCTCACCACAGATACGCAGTATTTT. Residues: CASTRGLTTDTQYF.

This clonotype was found a few times. The chain couples TRBV27 to TRBJ2-3, with D perhaps TRBD2 (6 bases). The CDR3 is 14 amino acids. The V end was cut by 6 bases, the J end by 3 bases, with 13 bases between. Germline V gene data show CDR1 as MNHEY and CDR2 as SMNVEV (reference sequence). DNA of the CDR3: TGTGCCAGCAGCGCGGGACTTGCGACAGATACGCAGTATTTT. The encoded protein is CASSAGLATDTQYF.

The chain combines TRBV7-2 with TRBJ2-1; TRBD2 agrees at 7 bases. Per germline, CDR1 SGHTA and CDR2 FQGNSA. The CDR3 loop spans 13 amino acids. V lost 5 bases, J lost 9 bases, and 7 bases stayed unmatched. CDR3 sequence (DNA): TGTGCCAGCAGCCCGCGACTAGCAGGTGAGCAGTTCTTC. It encodes CASSPRLAGEQFF.

The chain is built from TRBV21-1 and TRBJ2-7. TRBV21-1 is tagged as a pseudogene. This CDR3 region has 17 residues. The CDR3: CASSKGGVGGSSYEQYF. CDR3 nucleotide sequence: TGTGCCAGCAGCAAAGGGGGTGTAGGCGGGAGCTCCTACGAGCAGTACTTC.

This chain links TRBV12-3 or TRBV12-4 with TRBJ1-5; D possibly corresponds to TRBD1 (5 bases). V was trimmed by 6 bases and J by 1 base, leaving 10 bases between them. There are 14 residues in the CDR3. CDR3 loop: CASSPGRSNQPQHF. The CDR3 DNA follows: TGTGCCAGCAGCCCGGGACGGAGCAATCAGCCCCAGCATTTT.

This clonotype came up many times. The chain is built from TRBV5-4 and TRBJ1-6; 10 bases are a match to TRBD1. Looked up from germline, CDR1 is SGHNT and CDR2 is YYREEE (reference sequence). The CDR3 has 15 residues. J lost 9 bases, V lost 4 bases, and 7 bases had no gene match. CDR3 sequence: CASSVGWDRGSPLHF. The CDR3 nucleotides read TGTGCCAGCAGCGTTGGGTGGGACAGGGGTTCACCCCTCCACTTT.

V usage is TRBV15 and J usage is TRBJ2-2; 7 nucleotides align to TRBD1. The V and J ends lost 2 bases and 3 bases, in that order; junction bases with no gene match: 3. The CDR3 is 15 amino acids. Germline CDR1 is LNHNV and CDR2 is YYDKDF (reference sequence). The CDR3 here is CATSRKTGYTGELFF. DNA for the CDR3: TGTGCCACCAGCAGAAAGACAGGGTACACCGGGGAGCTGTTTTTT.

This rearrangement joins TRBV7-9 to TRBJ1-4; D is undetermined. Trimming left V 6 bases short and J 7 bases short, with 9 bases between. The CDR3 runs to 12 residues. The germline V gene encodes CDR1 SEHNR and CDR2 FQNEAQ (reference sequence). In nucleotides, the CDR3 is TGTGCCAGCAGTAGGACGGCTGAAAAACTGTTTTTT. As protein: CASSRTAEKLFF.

This clonotype was observed at least ten times. The chain combines TRBV5-1 with TRBJ2-3; either TRBD1 or TRBD2 may supply D (6 bases each). Germline V gene sequence: CDR1 SGHRS, CDR2 YFSETQ. CDR3 length equals 14 residues. Trimming took 3 bases from V and 3 from J, leaving 11 bases between them. The CDR3 nucleotides are TGCGCCAGCAGCTGGGGGGCCGGGACAGATACGCAGTATTTT. Translating it yields CASSWGAGTDTQYF.

The rearrangement joins TRBV19 to TRBJ2-1, with a possible D match to TRBD1 (5 bases). The CDR3 loop spans 15 amino acids. Germline V lookup: CDR1 LNHDA, CDR2 SQIVND (reference sequence). V lost 3 bases, J lost 2 bases, and 11 bases lay in between. The CDR3 region has the DNA TGTGCCAGTAGTATCCCCCCAGGGACCTACAATGAGCAGTTCTTC. Translated: CASSIPPGTYNEQFF.

The sample holds a few counts of this clonotype. J is TRBJ1-5 and V is TRBV12-3 or TRBV12-4; 10 bases line up with TRBD1. After removal of 6 bases from V and 5 bases from J, the junction contained 7 bases not matched to a gene. CDR3 length equals 15 residues. The CDR3 is CASSTGQGLYQPQHF. The CDR3 bases are TGTGCCAGCAGCACGGGACAGGGGCTATATCAGCCCCAGCATTTT.